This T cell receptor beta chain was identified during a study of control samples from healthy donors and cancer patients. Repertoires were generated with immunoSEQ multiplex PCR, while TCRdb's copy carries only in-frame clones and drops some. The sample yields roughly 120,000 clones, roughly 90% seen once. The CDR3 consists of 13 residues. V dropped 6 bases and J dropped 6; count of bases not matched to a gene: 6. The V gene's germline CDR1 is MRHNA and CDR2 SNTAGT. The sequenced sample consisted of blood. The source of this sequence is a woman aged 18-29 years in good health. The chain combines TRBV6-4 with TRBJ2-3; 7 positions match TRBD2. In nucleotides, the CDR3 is TGTGCCAGCAGCTTATTGGGGGGGGATACGCAGTATTTT. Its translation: CASSLLGGDTQYF.